This TCR beta chain was profiled in a study of CD8+ T cells in alopecia areata. It was cDNA, reverse transcribed from extracted RNA, that served as the sequencing template. This table comes from immunoSEQ multiplex PCR, and its TCRdb copy is limited to in-frame clones, with some not included. Of fewer than 150,000 clones in the sample, about three fifths were seen once. This CDR3 region has 13 residues. CDR1 is GTSNPN, CDR2 SVGIG, per germline (reference sequence). V was shortened by 2 bases and J by 5 bases, with 13 bases between the two germline ends. Indicated treatment: oral pan-JAK inhibitor, 5-10 mg twice daily. This clone was counted only a few times.

The genes are TRBV30 and TRBJ2-7; a possible D gene is TRBD1 (5 bases). The clonotype comes from a human donor with alopecia areata. Sequenced material: CD8+ T cells sorted from blood, taken at week 4, from a patient treated with tofacitinib. DNA for the CDR3: TGTGCCTGGAGTCGAACAGGTCGGGACGAGCAGTACTTC. It translates to CAWSRTGRDEQYF.